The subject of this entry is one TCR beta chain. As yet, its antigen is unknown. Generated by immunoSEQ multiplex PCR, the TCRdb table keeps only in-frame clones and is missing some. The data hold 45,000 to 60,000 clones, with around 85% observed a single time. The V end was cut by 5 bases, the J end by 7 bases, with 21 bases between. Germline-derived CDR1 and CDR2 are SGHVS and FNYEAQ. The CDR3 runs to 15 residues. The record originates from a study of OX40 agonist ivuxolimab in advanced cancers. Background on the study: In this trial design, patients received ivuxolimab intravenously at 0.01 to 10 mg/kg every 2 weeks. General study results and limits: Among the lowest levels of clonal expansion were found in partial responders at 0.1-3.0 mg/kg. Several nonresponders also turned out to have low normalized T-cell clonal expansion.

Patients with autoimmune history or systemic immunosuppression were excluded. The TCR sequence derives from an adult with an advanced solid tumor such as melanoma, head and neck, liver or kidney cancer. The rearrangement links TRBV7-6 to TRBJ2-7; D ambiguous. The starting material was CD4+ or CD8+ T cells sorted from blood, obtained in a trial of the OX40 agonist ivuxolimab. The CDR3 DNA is TGTGCCAGCAGCCTCGCAGGTGGGATCGGGCGTGAGCAGTACTTC. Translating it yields CASSLAGGIGREQYF.